This TCR beta chain is from a study of T cell responses to AZD1222 COVID-19 vaccine. Study information: Second doses were pooled across both intervals (about 4 or about 12 weeks). Study-level findings and limits: Every sample of the repertoires postdated the peak T cell response.

TCRdb keeps only in-frame clones here, not all; method: immunoSEQ multiplex PCR. The top ten clones hold 11% to 15% of a sample with 100,000 to 150,000 clones, approximately 90% of them seen once. Per germline, CDR1 SGHVS and CDR2 FNYEAQ. This CDR3 comprises 14 residues. Trimming cost V 2 bases and J 6 bases, with 13 bases left between them. In regard to this clone: Antigen unknown.

The clonotype was recovered from an adult in good health. This sample comprised peripheral blood, obtained on day 0 of AZD1222 vaccination. The chain is built from TRBV7-6 and TRBJ1-1; D may be TRBD1 (6 bases). CDR3 protein: CASSLSGQYSEAFF. The CDR3 bases are TGTGCCAGCAGCTTATCGGGACAATATTCTGAAGCTTTCTTT.